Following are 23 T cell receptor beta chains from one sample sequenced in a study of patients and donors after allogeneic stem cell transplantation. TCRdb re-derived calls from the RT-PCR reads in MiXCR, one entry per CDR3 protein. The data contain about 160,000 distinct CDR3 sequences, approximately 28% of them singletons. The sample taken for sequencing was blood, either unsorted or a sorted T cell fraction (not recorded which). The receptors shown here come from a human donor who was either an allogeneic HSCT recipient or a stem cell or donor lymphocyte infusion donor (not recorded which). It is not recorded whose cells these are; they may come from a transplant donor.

This chain's CDR3 is CASSLGGTALGNTIYF. The CDR3 DNA sequence: TGTGCCAGCAGCTTAGGAGGGACAGCGCTTGGAAACACCATATATTTT. The chain uses TRBV7-9 and TRBJ1-3; 7 bases align to TRBD1. Germline V CDR1 and CDR2: SEHNR, FQNEAQ (reference sequence). The trim removed 1 base at V and 3 bases at J, leaving 6 bases unmatched. CDR3 length: 16 residues.

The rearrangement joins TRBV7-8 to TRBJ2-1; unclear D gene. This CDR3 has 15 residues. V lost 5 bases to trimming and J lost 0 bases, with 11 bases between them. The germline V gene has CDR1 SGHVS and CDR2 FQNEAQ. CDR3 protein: CASSPVYSSYNEQFF. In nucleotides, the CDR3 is TGTGCCAGCAGCCCCGTCTATAGCTCCTACAATGAGCAGTTCTTC.

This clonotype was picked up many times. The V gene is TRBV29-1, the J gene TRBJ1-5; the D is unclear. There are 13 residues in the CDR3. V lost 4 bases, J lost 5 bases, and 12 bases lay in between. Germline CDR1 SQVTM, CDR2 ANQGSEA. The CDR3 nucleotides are TGCAGCGTTGTCCAGAAGGAGGATCAGCCCCAGCATTTT. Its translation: CSVVQKEDQPQHF.

CDR3 protein: CASSPPGLASNTGELFF. CDR3 bases: TGTGCCAGCAGTCCCCCGGGGCTAGCATCGAACACCGGGGAGCTGTTTTTT. The chain recombines TRBV6-5 with TRBJ2-2; D assignment may be TRBD1 or TRBD2 (5 bases each). This CDR3 contains 17 residues. CDR1 and CDR2 (germline): MNHEY, SVGAGI. Trimming stripped 5 bases from V and 0 bases from J, with 16 bases between.

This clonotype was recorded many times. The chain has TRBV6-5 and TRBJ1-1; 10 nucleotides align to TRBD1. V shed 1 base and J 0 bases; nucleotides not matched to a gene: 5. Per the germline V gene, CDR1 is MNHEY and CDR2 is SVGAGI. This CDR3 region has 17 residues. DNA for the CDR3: TGTGCCAGCAGTTACTGGGACAGGGGCCCGGTGAACACTGAAGCTTTCTTT. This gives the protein CASSYWDRGPVNTEAFF.

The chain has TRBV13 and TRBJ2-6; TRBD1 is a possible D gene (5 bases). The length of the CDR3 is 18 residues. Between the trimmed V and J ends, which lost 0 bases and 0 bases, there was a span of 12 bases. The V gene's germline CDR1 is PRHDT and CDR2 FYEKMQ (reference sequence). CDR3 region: CASSLGVGVLSGANVLTF. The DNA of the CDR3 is TGTGCCAGCAGCTTAGGGGTAGGGGTCCTCTCTGGGGCCAACGTCCTGACTTTC.

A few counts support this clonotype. The DNA of the CDR3 is TGCAGCGTTGAAACAGCGACTAACTATGGCTACACCTTC. Its translation: CSVETATNYGYTF. This chain connects TRBV29-1 to TRBJ1-2; unclear D gene. CDR3 length equals 13 residues. Germline CDR1 reads SQVTM; CDR2 reads ANQGSEA. V was trimmed by 2 bases and J by 0 bases, leaving 7 bases between them.

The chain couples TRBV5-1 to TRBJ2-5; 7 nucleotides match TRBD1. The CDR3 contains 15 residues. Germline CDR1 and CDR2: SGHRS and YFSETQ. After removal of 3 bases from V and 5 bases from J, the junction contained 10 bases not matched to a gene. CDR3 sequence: CASSYSTGIPETQYF. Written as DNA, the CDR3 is TGCGCCAGCAGCTACTCGACAGGGATCCCGGAGACCCAGTACTTC.

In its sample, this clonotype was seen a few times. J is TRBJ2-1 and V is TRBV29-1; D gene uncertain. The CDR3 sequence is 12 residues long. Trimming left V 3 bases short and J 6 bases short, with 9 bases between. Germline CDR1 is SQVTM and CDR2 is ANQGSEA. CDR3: CSVDRVVNEQFF. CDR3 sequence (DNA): TGCAGCGTTGACAGAGTTGTCAATGAGCAGTTCTTC.

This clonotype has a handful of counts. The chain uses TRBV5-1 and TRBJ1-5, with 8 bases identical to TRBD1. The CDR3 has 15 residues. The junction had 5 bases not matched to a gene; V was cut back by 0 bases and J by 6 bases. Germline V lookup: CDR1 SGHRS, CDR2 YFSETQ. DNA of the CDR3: TGCGCCAGCAGCTTGGGCAGGGGGCTAGGTCAGCCCCAGCATTTT. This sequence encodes CASSLGRGLGQPQHF.

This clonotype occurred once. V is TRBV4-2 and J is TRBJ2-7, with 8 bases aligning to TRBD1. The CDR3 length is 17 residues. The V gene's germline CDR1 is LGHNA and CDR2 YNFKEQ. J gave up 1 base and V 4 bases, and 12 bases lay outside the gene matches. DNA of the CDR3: TGTGCCAGCAGCCCCAATCCACTTCGGACAGGGTCCTACGAGCAGTACTTC. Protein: CASSPNPLRTGSYEQYF.

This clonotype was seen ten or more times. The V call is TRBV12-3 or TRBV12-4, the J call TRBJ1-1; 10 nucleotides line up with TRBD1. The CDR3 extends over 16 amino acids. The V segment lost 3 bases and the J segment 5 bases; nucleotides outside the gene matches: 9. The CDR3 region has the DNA TGTGCCAGCAGTTTTACCGGGACAGGGGCGATTACTGAAGCTTTCTTT. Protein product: CASSFTGTGAITEAFF.

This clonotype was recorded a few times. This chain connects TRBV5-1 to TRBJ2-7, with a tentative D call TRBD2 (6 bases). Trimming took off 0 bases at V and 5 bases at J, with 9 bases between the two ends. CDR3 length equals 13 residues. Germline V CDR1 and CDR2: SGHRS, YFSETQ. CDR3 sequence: CASSLGGNDEQYF. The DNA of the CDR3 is TGCGCCAGCAGCTTGGGCGGGAACGACGAGCAGTACTTC.

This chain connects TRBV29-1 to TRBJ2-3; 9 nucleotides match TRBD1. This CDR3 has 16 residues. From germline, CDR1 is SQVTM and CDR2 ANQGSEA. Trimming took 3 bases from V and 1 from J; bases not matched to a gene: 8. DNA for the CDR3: TGCAGCGTTGAGCCTCGACAGGGGGTAGGCACAGATACGCAGTATTTT. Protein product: CSVEPRQGVGTDTQYF.

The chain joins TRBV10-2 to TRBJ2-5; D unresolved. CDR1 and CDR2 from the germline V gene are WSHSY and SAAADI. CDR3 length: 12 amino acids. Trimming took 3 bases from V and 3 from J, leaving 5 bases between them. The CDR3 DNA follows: TGCGCCAGCAGTGACCCCAAAGAGACCCAGTACTTC. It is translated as CASSDPKETQYF.

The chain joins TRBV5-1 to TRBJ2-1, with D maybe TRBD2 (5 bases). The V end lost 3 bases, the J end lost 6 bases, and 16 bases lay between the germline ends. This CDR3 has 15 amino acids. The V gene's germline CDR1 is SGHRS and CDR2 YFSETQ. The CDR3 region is CASSYGIARGNEQFF. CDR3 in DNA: TGCGCCAGCAGCTATGGAATAGCCCGGGGCAATGAGCAGTTCTTC.

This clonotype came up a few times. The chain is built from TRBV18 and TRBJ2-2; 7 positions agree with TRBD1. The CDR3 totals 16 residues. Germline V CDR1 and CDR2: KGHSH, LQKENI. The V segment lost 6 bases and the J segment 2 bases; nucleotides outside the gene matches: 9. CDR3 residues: CASSRRQGQNTGELFF. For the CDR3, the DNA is TGTGCCAGCTCGCGACGACAGGGTCAAAACACCGGGGAGCTGTTTTTT.

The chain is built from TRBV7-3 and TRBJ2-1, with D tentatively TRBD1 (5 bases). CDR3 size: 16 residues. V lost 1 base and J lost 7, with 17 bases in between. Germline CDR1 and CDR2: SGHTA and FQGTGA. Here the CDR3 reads CASSLKSRQGQNEQFF. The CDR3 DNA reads TGTGCCAGCAGCTTAAAATCCCGGCAGGGCCAAAATGAGCAGTTCTTC. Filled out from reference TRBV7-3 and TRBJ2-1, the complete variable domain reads GAGVSQTPSNKVTEKGKYVELRCDPISGHTALYWYRQSLGQGPEFLIYFQGTGAADDSGLPNDRFFAVRPEGSVSTLKIQRTERGDSAVYLCASSLKSRQGQNEQFFGPGTRLTVL.

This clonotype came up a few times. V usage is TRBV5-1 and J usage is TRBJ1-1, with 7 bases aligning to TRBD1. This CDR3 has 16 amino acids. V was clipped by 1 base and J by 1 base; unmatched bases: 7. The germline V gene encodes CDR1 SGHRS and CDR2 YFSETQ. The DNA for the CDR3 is TGCGCCAGCAGCTTGAACCAGGGGGACTCGAACACTGAAGCTTTCTTT. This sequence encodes CASSLNQGDSNTEAFF.

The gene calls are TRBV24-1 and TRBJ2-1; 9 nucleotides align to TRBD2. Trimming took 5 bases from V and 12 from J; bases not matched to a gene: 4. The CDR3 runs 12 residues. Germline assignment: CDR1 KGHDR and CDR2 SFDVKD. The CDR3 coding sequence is TGTGCCACCAGTGGTAGCGGGAGTAGGCAGTTCTTC. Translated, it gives CATSGSGSRQFF.

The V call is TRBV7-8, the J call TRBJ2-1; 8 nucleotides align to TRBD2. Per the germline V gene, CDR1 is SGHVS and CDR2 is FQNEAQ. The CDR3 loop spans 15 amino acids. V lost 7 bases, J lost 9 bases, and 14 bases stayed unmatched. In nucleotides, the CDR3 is TGTGCCAGCAACCTTCCCGGGACTAGAGCCGGTGAGCAGTTCTTC. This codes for CASNLPGTRAGEQFF.

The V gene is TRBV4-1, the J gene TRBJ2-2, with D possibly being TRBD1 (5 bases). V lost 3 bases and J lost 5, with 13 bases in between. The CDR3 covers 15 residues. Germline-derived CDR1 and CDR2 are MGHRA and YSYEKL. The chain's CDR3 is CASSHRASSTGELFF. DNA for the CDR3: TGCGCCAGCAGCCACAGGGCCTCCAGTACCGGGGAGCTGTTTTTT.

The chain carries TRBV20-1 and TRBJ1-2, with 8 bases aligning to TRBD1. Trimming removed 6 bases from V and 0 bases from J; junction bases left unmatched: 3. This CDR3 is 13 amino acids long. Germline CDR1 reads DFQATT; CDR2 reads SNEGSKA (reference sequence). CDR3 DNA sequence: TGCAGTGCCGCAGGGGGCGCTAACTATGGCTACACCTTC. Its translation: CSAAGGANYGYTF.